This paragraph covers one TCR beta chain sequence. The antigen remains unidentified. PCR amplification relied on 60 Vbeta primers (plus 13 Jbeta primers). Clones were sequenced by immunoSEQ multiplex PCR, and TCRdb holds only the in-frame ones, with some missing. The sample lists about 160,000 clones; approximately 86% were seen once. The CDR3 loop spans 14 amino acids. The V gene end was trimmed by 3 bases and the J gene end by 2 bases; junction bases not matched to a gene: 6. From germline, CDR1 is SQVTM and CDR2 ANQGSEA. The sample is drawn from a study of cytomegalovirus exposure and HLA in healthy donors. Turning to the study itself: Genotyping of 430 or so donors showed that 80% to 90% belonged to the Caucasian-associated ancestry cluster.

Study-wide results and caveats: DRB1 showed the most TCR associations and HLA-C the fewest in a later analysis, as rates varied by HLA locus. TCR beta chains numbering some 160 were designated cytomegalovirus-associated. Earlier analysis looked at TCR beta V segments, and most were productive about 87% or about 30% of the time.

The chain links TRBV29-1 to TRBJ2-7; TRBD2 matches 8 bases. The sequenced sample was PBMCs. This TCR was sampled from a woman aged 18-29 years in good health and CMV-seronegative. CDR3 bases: TGCAGCGTTGAGAGGGGTAGCGGGGCCTACGAGCAGTACTTC. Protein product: CSVERGSGAYEQYF.